This T cell receptor (beta chain) was obtained from a study of cytomegalovirus exposure and HLA in healthy donors. 60 Vbeta and 13 Jbeta primers were used in PCR. Clones were sequenced by immunoSEQ multiplex PCR, and TCRdb holds only the in-frame ones, with some missing. This table has some 80,000 clones, over 9.5% appearing once. There are a few counts of this clone. The germline V and J ends were trimmed by 1 base and 9 bases, with 20 bases remaining between them. Germline CDR1 and CDR2: SGHAT and FQNNGV. The CDR3 runs 16 residues. V is TRBV11-2 and J is TRBJ2-3, with a tentative D call TRBD2 (5 bases). The sequence came from a man in his 60s in good health and CMV-seropositive. Sequenced sample: PBMCs. DNA of the CDR3: TGTGCCAGCAGCTTAGCGGCCTACCTATCGTCGGGAACGCAGTATTTT. It is translated as CASSLAAYLSSGTQYF. Full variable domain (missing parts from reference TRBV11-2 and TRBJ2-3): EAGVAQSPRYKIIEKRQSVAFWCNPISGHATLYWYQQILGQGPKLLIQFQNNGVVDDSQLPKDRFSAERLKGVDSTLKIQPAKLEDSAVYLCASSLAAYLSSGTQYFGPGTRLTVL.